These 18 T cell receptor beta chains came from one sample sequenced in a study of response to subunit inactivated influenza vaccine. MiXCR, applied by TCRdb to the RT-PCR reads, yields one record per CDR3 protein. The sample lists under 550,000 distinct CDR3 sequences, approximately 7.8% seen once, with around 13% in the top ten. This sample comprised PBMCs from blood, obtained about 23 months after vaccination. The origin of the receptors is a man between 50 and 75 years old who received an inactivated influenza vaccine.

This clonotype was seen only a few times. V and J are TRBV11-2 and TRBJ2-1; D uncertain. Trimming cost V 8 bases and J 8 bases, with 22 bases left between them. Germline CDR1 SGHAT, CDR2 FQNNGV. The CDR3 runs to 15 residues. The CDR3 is CASYPSSYYVHEQFF. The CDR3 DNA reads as TGTGCCAGCTATCCGAGCTCCTACTATGTGCATGAGCAGTTCTTC.

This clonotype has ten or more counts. CDR3 sequence: CASSLLAGSQSEQFF. Here the CDR3 DNA reads TGTGCCAGCAGCTTACTAGCCGGGAGTCAGAGTGAGCAGTTCTTC. This sequence joins TRBV7-9 and TRBJ2-1; the D gene is possibly TRBD2 (6 bases). The V and J ends lost 2 bases and 9 bases respectively, with 17 bases between them. CDR1 and CDR2 (germline): SEHNR, FQNEAQ (reference sequence). The CDR3 sequence is 15 residues long.

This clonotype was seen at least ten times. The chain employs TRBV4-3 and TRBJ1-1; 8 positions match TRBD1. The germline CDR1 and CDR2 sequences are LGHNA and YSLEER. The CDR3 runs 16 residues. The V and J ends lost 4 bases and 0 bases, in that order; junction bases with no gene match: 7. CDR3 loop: CASSLGLTGVNTEAFF. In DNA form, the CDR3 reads TGCGCCAGCAGCCTGGGATTGACAGGGGTGAACACTGAAGCTTTCTTT.

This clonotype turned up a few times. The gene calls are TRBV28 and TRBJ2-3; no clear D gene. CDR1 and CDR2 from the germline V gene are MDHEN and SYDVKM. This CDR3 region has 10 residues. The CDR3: CAKCTDTQYF. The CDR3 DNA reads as TGTGCAAAATGCACAGATACGCAGTATTTT.

The CDR3 DNA reads as TGTGCCAGCAGTGATACCGACGTCTCCTACGAGCAGTACTTC. Translation gives CASSDTDVSYEQYF. The chain is built from TRBV2 and TRBJ2-7, with no clear D. The CDR3 length is 14 residues. Germline V gene data show CDR1 as SNHLY and CDR2 as FYNNEI. Trimming took 3 bases from V and 0 from J, leaving 9 bases between them.

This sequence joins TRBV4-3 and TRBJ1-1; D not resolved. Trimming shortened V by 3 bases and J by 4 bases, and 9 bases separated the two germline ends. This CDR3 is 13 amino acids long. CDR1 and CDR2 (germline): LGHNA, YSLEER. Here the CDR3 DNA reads TGCGCCAGCAGCCAGGGCCTTGGCACTGAAGCTTTCTTT. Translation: CASSQGLGTEAFF.

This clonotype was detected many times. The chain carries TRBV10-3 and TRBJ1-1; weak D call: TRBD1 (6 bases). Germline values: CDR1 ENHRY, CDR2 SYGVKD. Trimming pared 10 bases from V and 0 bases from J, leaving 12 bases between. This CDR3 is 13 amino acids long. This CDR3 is CASSGALNTEAFF. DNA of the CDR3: TGTGCCAGCTCGGGGGCCTTGAACACTGAAGCTTTCTTT.

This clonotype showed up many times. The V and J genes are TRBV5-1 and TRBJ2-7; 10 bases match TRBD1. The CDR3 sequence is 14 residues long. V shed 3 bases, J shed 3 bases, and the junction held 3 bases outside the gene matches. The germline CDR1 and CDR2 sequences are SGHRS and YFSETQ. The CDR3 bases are TGCGCCAGCAGCTGGGGACAGGGGAACTACGAGCAGTACTTC. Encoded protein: CASSWGQGNYEQYF.

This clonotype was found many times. CDR3 loop: CATSRDRGWEETQYF. The CDR3 bases are TGTGCCACCAGCAGAGATCGTGGCTGGGAGGAGACCCAGTACTTC. The genes are TRBV15 and TRBJ2-5, with D perhaps TRBD2 (5 bases). The CDR3 consists of 15 residues. Deletions cut 0 bases from V and 5 bases from J, with 13 bases between. CDR1 is LNHNV, CDR2 YYDKDF, per germline (reference sequence).

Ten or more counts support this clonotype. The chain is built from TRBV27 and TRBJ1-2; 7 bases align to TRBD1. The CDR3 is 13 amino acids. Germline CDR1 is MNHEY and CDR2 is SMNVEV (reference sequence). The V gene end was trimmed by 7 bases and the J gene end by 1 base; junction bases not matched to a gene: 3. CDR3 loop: CASKGGRNYGYTF. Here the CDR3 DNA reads TGTGCCAGCAAAGGGGGCCGTAACTATGGCTACACCTTC.

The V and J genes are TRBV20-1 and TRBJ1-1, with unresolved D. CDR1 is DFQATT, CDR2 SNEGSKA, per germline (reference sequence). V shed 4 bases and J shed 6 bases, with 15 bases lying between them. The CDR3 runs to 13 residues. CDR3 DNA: TGCAGTGCTACTCGAGAGATTACCGCTGAAGCTTTCTTT. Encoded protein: CSATREITAEAFF.

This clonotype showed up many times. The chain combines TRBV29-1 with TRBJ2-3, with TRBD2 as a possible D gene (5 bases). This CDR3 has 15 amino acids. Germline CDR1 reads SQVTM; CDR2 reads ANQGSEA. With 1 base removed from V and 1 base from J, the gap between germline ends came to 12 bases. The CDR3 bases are TGCAGCGTTGAAGCCCGTGATAGCGGCACAGATACGCAGTATTTT. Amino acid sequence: CSVEARDSGTDTQYF.

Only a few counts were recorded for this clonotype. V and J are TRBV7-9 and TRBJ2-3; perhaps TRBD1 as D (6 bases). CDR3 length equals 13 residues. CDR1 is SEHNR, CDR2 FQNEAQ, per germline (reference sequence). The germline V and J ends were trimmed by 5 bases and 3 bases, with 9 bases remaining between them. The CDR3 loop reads CASSATGTDTQYF. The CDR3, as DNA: TGTGCCAGCAGCGCCACAGGGACAGATACGCAGTATTTT.

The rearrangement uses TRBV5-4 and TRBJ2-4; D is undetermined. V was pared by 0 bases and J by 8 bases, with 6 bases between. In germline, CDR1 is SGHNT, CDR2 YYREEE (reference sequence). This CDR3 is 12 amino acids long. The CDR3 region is CASSLAPDIQYF. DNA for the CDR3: TGTGCCAGCAGCTTGGCCCCGGACATTCAGTACTTC.

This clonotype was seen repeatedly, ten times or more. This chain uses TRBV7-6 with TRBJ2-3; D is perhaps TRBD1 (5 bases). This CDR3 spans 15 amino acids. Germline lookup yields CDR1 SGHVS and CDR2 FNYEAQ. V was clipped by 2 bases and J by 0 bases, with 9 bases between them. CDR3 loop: CASSLSRASTDTQYF. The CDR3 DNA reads TGTGCCAGCAGCTTAAGCAGGGCTAGCACAGATACGCAGTATTTT.

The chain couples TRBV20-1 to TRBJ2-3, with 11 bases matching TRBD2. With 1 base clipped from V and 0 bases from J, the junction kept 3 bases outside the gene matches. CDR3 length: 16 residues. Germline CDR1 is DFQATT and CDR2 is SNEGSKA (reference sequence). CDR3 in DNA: TGCAGTGCTAGAGCGTCTAGCGGGGGGAGCACAGATACGCAGTATTTT. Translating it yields CSARASSGGSTDTQYF.

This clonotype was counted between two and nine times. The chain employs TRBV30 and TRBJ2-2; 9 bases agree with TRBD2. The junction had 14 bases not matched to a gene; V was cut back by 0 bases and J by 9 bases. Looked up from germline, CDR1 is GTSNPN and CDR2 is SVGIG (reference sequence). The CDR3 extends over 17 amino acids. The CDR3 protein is CAWSVMSSGGRKRELFF. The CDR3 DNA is TGTGCCTGGAGTGTAATGAGTAGCGGGGGCCGCAAAAGGGAGCTGTTTTTT.

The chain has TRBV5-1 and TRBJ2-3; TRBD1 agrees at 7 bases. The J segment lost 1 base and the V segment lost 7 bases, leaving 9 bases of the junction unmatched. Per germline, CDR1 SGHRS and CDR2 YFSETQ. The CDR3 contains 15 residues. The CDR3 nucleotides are TGCGCCAGCGGCAACAGGGGCGCCGGCACAGATACGCAGTATTTT. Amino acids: CASGNRGAGTDTQYF.